This T cell receptor beta chain is drawn from a study of T cell responses to AZD1222 COVID-19 vaccine (dated by TCRdb to the early 2020s). Turning to the overall study: Because spike-specific TCR depth and breadth did not differ between the two schedules, AZD1222 recipients who got a second dose at roughly 4 weeks were pooled with those who got a second dose at roughly 12 weeks. TCR sequencing covered more than 230 trial participants: 200 to 210 given two doses of AZD1222 and 26 given two doses of MenACWY control vaccine. Trial participants were enrolled by age into 18-55, 56-69 and 70-plus year subgroups, with roughly 160, 29 and 62 TCR-sequenced participants respectively.

The time point label corresponds to: baseline before first vaccination. Samples from vaccinated people were obtained from the UK trials COV001 and COV002, which included a single-blind randomized controlled phase 2/3 trial of AZD1222 (ChAdOx1 nCoV-19) in healthy adults. Trial participant PBMC samples were collected at day 0 and day 28 after the second dose for TCRbeta chain sequencing. The CDR3 regions of human TCRbeta chains were analyzed by immunosequencing. The study's own analysis went as follows. TCRs in the repertoires were matched against a reference library of SARS-CoV-2-specific TCRs that had been generated with the MIRA antigen-specificity platform. Breadth was defined as the fraction of unique TCRs that were SARS-CoV-2-associated, and depth was defined as the fraction of total T cells that were SARS-CoV-2-associated. Using the MIRA data, each spike-specific TCR was mapped to the spike region that the TCR reacts to and placed in a CD4 or CD8 class. Log10-transformed breadth and depth values were compared by one-way ANOVA with Sidak's multiple comparisons tests. TCRdb mirrors the immuneACCESS table, restricted to in-frame sequences. Some clones are absent from its copies; in checked studies, under half trace to an unresolved V gene, and the reason for the others is unknown. Clone size and the V and J calls come from that table; the DNA yielded D and trimming. The sample table contains tens of thousands of clones; only one count was recorded for around 80% of them. Around 7% of the sample is in the top ten clones.

What the study reported, not specific to this receptor: Participants were mostly white British, with more females than males. The authors suggested clonal diversity may have been underestimated. The 56-69-year group was small, and its depth increase did not reach significance, likely because of low power. Because no samples from the day 14 peak response were available, repertoires could be characterized only after the peak T cell response. Nearly half of unique spike-specific TCRs reportedly recognized epitopes outside regions mutated in the B.1.351 and B.1.1.7 variants. Only a handful of AZD1222 recipients were SARS-CoV-2 seropositive at baseline, limiting conclusions about previously exposed vaccinees. The vaccine-associated CD4 TCRs covered the entire spike protein, and the dominant responses fell in regions 160-218 and 743-854. After two AZD1222 doses, spike-specific TCR breadth and depth were significantly higher than at day 0 and than in MenACWY recipients.

A note on this clone: Its recognized antigen is unknown. Base quality data are lacking; no much larger clone is found one base away.

Based on the germline V gene (reference sequence), the CDR1 and CDR2 sequences are LGHDT and YNNKEL. The CDR3 starts with the cysteine, ends with the phenylalanine, and has 12 residues. Kept here is only the CDR3 DNA, which spans 36 bases and is read in frame from base 1. Trimming takes 2 bases from V and 8 bases from J, and the germline ends sit 7 bases apart. The receptor chain draws on TRBV3-1 (or the pseudogene TRBV3-2) and TRBJ2-4, with the D gene call left open. Here the sequenced sample was peripheral blood, taken on day 0 of AZD1222 vaccination. The TCR was taken from an adult in good health. The bases read TGTGCCAGCAGCCAATTTGGACACATTCAGTACTTC. This encodes CASSQFGHIQYF.